The 21 T cell receptor beta chains in this list originate from one sample, sequenced in a study of T-cell memory formation after mild COVID-19. A single record per CDR3 protein comes from TCRdb applying MiXCR to the 5' RACE reads. The table lists approximately 250,000 distinct CDR3 sequences, 16% of them singletons. The sample consisted of PBMCs or a T cell subset sorted from them (not recorded which). The receptor source for this set is a man aged 18-30 years who had mild COVID-19 (a few samples of this study predate the infection). Cell type and time point are not known.

This clonotype was counted only a few times. J is TRBJ2-7 and V is TRBV12-3 or TRBV12-4; 8 nucleotides agree with TRBD2. V lost 5 bases to trimming and J lost 1 base; unmatched junction nucleotides: 4. CDR3 length: 14 residues. CDR3 region: CASSPREGSYEQYF. The CDR3 region has the DNA TGTGCCAGCAGTCCCCGGGAGGGGTCCTACGAGCAGTACTTC.

This clonotype was seen a few times. The chain joins TRBV20-1 to TRBJ1-2; tentative D call: TRBD1 (5 bases). Germline lookup yields CDR1 DFQATT and CDR2 SNEGSKA (reference sequence). The CDR3 contains 11 residues. The CDR3 reads CRVRGGYGYTF. CDR3 nucleotides: TGCAGAGTGAGGGGCGGCTATGGCTACACCTTC.

This rearrangement joins TRBV7-2 to TRBJ2-7; D unresolved. Germline-derived CDR1 and CDR2 are SGHTA and FQGNSA. V was clipped by 5 bases and J by 1 base, with 12 bases between them. This CDR3 region has 14 residues. DNA for the CDR3: TGTGCCAGCAGCCCAGGTCCTGGGTCCTACGAGCAGTACGTC. This gives the protein CASSPGPGSYEQYV.

This clonotype has only a few counts. The chain carries TRBV20-1 and TRBJ2-3, with 7 bases lining up with TRBD2. The CDR3 runs to 13 residues. From germline, CDR1 is DFQATT and CDR2 SNEGSKA (reference sequence). Losses at the gene ends were 2 bases for V and 3 bases for J; bases not matched to a gene: 2. The CDR3 loop is CSARSGGTDTQYF. CDR3 sequence (DNA): TGCAGTGCTAGATCCGGGGGGACAGATACGCAGTATTTT.

This clonotype came up many times. The rearrangement joins TRBV7-2 to TRBJ2-3, with D tentatively TRBD1 (5 bases). The CDR3 contains 12 residues. V lost 3 bases and J lost 7, with 8 bases in between. CDR1 and CDR2 (germline): SGHTA, FQGNSA. The CDR3 DNA sequence: TGTGCCAGCAGCTTTCAGGGCCATACGCAGTATTTT. As protein: CASSFQGHTQYF.

This clonotype showed up just a few times. The chain is built from TRBV27 and TRBJ1-1; D call uncertain. The germline V gene encodes CDR1 MNHEY and CDR2 SMNVEV (reference sequence). V shed 6 bases and J shed 1 base, with 12 bases lying between them. CDR3 length equals 14 residues. The CDR3 is CASRRLEGNTEAFF. The CDR3 DNA is TGTGCCAGCAGAAGGCTCGAGGGGAACACTGAAGCTTTCTTT.

The chain is built from TRBV29-1 and TRBJ1-4; D remains unclear. The CDR3 has 13 residues. CDR1 is SQVTM and CDR2 is ANQGSEA in the germline V gene. Trimming pared 6 bases from V and 2 bases from J, leaving 10 bases between. CDR3: CSVGWSTNEKLFF. In nucleotides, the CDR3 is TGCAGCGTGGGGTGGTCGACTAATGAAAAACTGTTTTTT. The complete variable domain, with remaining parts taken from reference TRBV29-1 and TRBJ1-4, reads SAVISQKPSRDICQRGTSLTIQCQVDSQVTMMFWYRQQPGQSLTLIATANQGSEATYESGFVIDKFPISRPNLTFSTLTVSNMSPEDSSIYLCSVGWSTNEKLFFGSGTQLSVL.

The gene calls are TRBV6-1 and TRBJ1-1; D is uncertain. CDR3 length equals 14 residues. In germline, CDR1 is MNHNS, CDR2 SASEGT. The V and J ends lost 3 bases and 1 base respectively, with 9 bases between them. The CDR3 is CASSEEAGNTEAFF. In nucleotides, the CDR3 is TGTGCCAGCAGTGAGGAGGCGGGGAACACTGAAGCTTTCTTT.

Turning to this clonotype: Germline and junction disagree at one end, which may indicate a read error. The gene calls are TRBV18 and TRBJ2-7; 7 bases fit TRBD1. CDR3 length equals 14 residues. Germline V gene sequence: CDR1 KGHSH, CDR2 LQKENI. CDR3 bases: TGTGCCAGCGCATACCTGACAGGGTACTACGCGCAGTACTTC. Amino acids: CASAYLTGYYAQYF.

This chain connects TRBV5-1 to TRBJ2-1; 9 bases align to TRBD2. From germline, CDR1 is SGHRS and CDR2 YFSETQ. V lost 4 bases to trimming and J lost 12 bases; unmatched junction nucleotides: 11. There are 14 residues in the CDR3. The CDR3 region is CASSPGGTSRGQFF. The DNA of the CDR3 is TGCGCCAGCAGCCCGGGGGGGACTAGCCGTGGGCAGTTCTTC.

This chain connects TRBV3-1 to TRBJ2-1; D possibly corresponds to TRBD1 (6 bases). V was clipped by 6 bases and J by 8 bases, with 17 bases between them. Germline V gene lookup returns CDR1 LGHDT and CDR2 YNNKEL (reference sequence). This CDR3 has 14 residues. The CDR3 DNA is TGTGCCAGCAGACTTTCCCGGGACATCGATGAGCAGTTCTTC. It yields the protein CASRLSRDIDEQFF.

There are many counts of this clonotype. The chain uses TRBV7-6 and TRBJ2-3; D may correspond to TRBD1 or TRBD2 (5 bases each). Trimming pared 1 base from V and 10 bases from J, leaving 12 bases between. There are 13 residues in the CDR3. In germline, CDR1 is SGHVS, CDR2 FNYEAQ. CDR3 amino acids: CASSLGAGAAQYF. The DNA for the CDR3 is TGTGCCAGCAGCTTAGGGGCCGGGGCTGCGCAGTATTTT. Full variable domain (outside the CDR3, taken from reference TRBV7-6 and TRBJ2-3): GAGVSQSPRYKVTKRGQDVALRCDPISGHVSLYWYRQALGQGPEFLTYFNYEAQQDKSGLPNDRFSAERPEGSISTLTIQRTEQRDSAMYRCASSLGAGAAQYFGPGTRLTVL.

This clonotype was counted only a few times. The chain employs TRBV9 and TRBJ2-5; the D gene is possibly TRBD2 (6 bases). Trimming removed 3 bases at V and 1 base at J, with 10 bases between. CDR3 length: 14 residues. Germline V gives CDR1 SGDLS, CDR2 YYNGEE. CDR3 in DNA: TGTGCCAGCAGCGAGGCGGGACTCCAAGAGACCCAGTACTTC. Amino acids: CASSEAGLQETQYF.

The J gene is TRBJ2-5, the V gene TRBV6-2 or TRBV6-3; 7 bases align to TRBD2. Germline lookup yields CDR1 MNHEY and CDR2 SVGEGT. This CDR3 has 13 residues. V gave up 7 bases and J gave up 5 bases; unmatched junction bases: 7. The CDR3 sequence: CASTRAGEETQYF. The CDR3 DNA reads TGTGCCAGCACCCGTGCGGGGGAGGAGACCCAGTACTTC.

The chain carries TRBV3-1 and TRBJ2-1; D might be TRBD1 (8 bases). Germline V gives CDR1 LGHDT, CDR2 YNNKEL (reference sequence). Trimming cost V 5 bases and J 10 bases, with 12 bases left between them. CDR3 length equals 12 residues. The CDR3 spells CASSSQGGEQFF. The CDR3 nucleotides read TGTGCCAGCAGCTCACAGGGGGGGGAGCAGTTCTTC.

This chain joins TRBV20-1 and TRBJ1-2; D may be TRBD1 (5 bases). This CDR3 region has 12 residues. The V end was cut by 6 bases, the J end by 4 bases, with 12 bases between. The germline V gene encodes CDR1 DFQATT and CDR2 SNEGSKA (reference sequence). The CDR3 DNA reads as TGCAGTGCGGACACAGGTCTCTATGGCTACACCTTC. Translated, it gives CSADTGLYGYTF.

This clonotype was seen a handful of times. J is TRBJ1-1 and V is TRBV7-9, with TRBD1 identical over 7 bases. Germline values: CDR1 SEHNR, CDR2 FQNEAQ (reference sequence). J lost 9 bases, V lost 5 bases, and 3 bases had no gene match. There are 11 residues in the CDR3. The CDR3 loop is CASSMTGQAFF. The CDR3 bases are TGTGCCAGCAGCATGACAGGGCAAGCTTTCTTT.

The V and J genes are TRBV30 and TRBJ2-1; the D is unclear. Per germline, CDR1 GTSNPN and CDR2 SVGIG (reference sequence). The CDR3 consists of 13 residues. Between the trimmed V and J ends, which lost 5 bases and 0 bases, there was a span of 8 bases. CDR3 nucleotide sequence: TGTGCCTGGCTTCCAAGCTCCTACAATGAGCAGTTCTTC. This codes for CAWLPSSYNEQFF.

This clonotype has ten or more counts. The chain carries TRBV7-2 and TRBJ1-2; 8 positions agree with TRBD1. This CDR3 comprises 14 residues. Trimming cost V 5 bases and J 8 bases; bases outside gene matches: 10. Germline CDR1 is SGHTA and CDR2 is FQGNSA. The CDR3 is CASSTGQGGLGYTF. In nucleotides, the CDR3 is TGTGCCAGCAGCACCGGACAGGGAGGGTTAGGCTACACCTTC. The whole variable domain, remainder taken from reference TRBV7-2 and TRBJ1-2, is GAGVSQSPSNKVTEKGKDVELRCDPISGHTALYWYRQSLGQGLEFLIYFQGNSAPDKSGLPSDRFSAERTGGSVSTLTIQRTQQEDSAVYLCASSTGQGGLGYTFGSGTRLTVV.

The CDR3, as DNA: TGTGCCAGCTCCGGGACAGGGGGCATCGAGCAGTACGTC. This translates into CASSGTGGIEQYV. V is TRBV18 and J is TRBJ2-7; TRBD1 aligns across 12 bases. CDR3 length: 13 amino acids. Germline CDR1 is KGHSH and CDR2 is LQKENI. V lost 6 bases, J lost 6 bases, and 3 bases stayed unmatched.

This clonotype turned up a few times. The chain employs TRBV3-1 and TRBJ2-2, with D unclear. From germline, CDR1 is LGHDT and CDR2 YNNKEL (reference sequence). This CDR3 spans 14 amino acids. The V end was cut by 2 bases, the J end by 8 bases, with 12 bases between. This CDR3 is CASSQMSGGGELFF. CDR3 DNA: TGTGCCAGCAGCCAAATGAGTGGTGGTGGGGAGCTGTTTTTT. The full variable domain, rest sourced from reference TRBV3-1 and TRBJ2-2, is DTAVSQTPKYLVTQMGNDKSIKCEQNLGHDTMYWYKQDSKKFLKIMFSYNNKELIINETVPNRFSPKSPDKAHLNLHINSLELGDSAVYFCASSQMSGGGELFFGEGSRLTVL.